The 32 T cell receptor beta chains presented below share a single source sample, sequenced in a study of regulatory T cells in long-lasting Graves disease. For TCR beta, libraries came from iRepertoire HTBI primers and Arm-PCR of CDR3 regions. TCRdb recomputed calls from the multiplex PCR reads with MiXCR, one row per CDR3 protein. The sample has a few hundred thousand distinct CDR3 sequences, 15% to 20% seen once. The time point: newly diagnosed GD, antithyroid drugs for less than 3 months. PBMC RNA was the source of the TCR library. The same data also contributed to another study, on T cells in Graves' hyperthyroidism and ophthalmopathy.

This material consisted of peripheral blood mononuclear cells (PBMCs), taken at new diagnosis, from a patient treated with antithyroid drugs. The receptors stem from a woman between 18 and 29 years old with Graves disease.

This clonotype showed up many times. Here the CDR3 reads CASSLTGASTDTQYF. The CDR3 nucleotides read TGTGCCAGCAGCCTGACGGGGGCTAGCACAGATACGCAGTATTTT. This chain joins TRBV3-1 and TRBJ2-3; the D gene could be TRBD1 or TRBD2 (6 bases each). Germline assignment: CDR1 LGHDT and CDR2 YNNKEL (reference sequence). V lost 4 bases and J lost 0, with 11 bases in between. The CDR3 length is 15 residues.

This sequence joins TRBV9 and TRBJ1-2, with D possibly TRBD1 on 5 matching bases. Germline-derived CDR1 and CDR2 are SGDLS and YYNGEE. This CDR3 has 13 residues. V lost 3 bases and J lost 5, with 11 bases in between. The CDR3 bases are TGTGCCAGCAGCGCGACAGTGGGTTATGGCTACACCTTC. The encoded protein is CASSATVGYGYTF. The full variable domain, in which reference TRBV9 and TRBJ1-2 provide the parts outside the CDR3, is DSGVTQTPKHLITATGQRVTLRCSPRSGDLSVYWYQQSLDQGLQFLIQYYNGEERAKGNILERFSAQQFPDLHSELNLSSLELGDSALYFCASSATVGYGYTFGSGTRLTVV.

The chain couples TRBV19 to TRBJ2-2; TRBD2 might be the D (5 bases). Germline CDR1 LNHDA, CDR2 SQIVND (reference sequence). Trimming removed 5 bases at V and 5 bases at J, with 6 bases between. The CDR3 is 12 residues long. As DNA, the CDR3 is TGTGCCAGTAGTCGGGGAACCGGGGAGCTGTTTTTT. This codes for CASSRGTGELFF.

The J gene is TRBJ2-5, the V gene TRBV20-1; 10 nucleotides line up with TRBD2. CDR3 length: 17 amino acids. V trimming: 5 bases; J trimming: 0 bases; junction bases outside the gene matches: 12. Germline V gene lookup returns CDR1 DFQATT and CDR2 SNEGSKA (reference sequence). CDR3 sequence: CSAPGLAGVSYQETQYF. CDR3 in DNA: TGCAGTGCTCCAGGGCTAGCGGGGGTTTCGTACCAAGAGACCCAGTACTTC.

This clonotype showed up just once. The chain has TRBV7-9 and TRBJ2-1; TRBD2 matches 14 bases. V trimming: 5 bases; J trimming: 0 bases; junction bases outside the gene matches: 12. The CDR3 spans 20 residues. Germline-derived CDR1 and CDR2 are SEHNR and FQNEAQ (reference sequence). CDR3 nucleotide sequence: TGTGCCAGCAGCCCACTGGGGTCGACTAGCGGGGGGGACTCCTACAATGAGCAGTTCTTC. It specifies CASSPLGSTSGGDSYNEQFF.

This clonotype was recorded at least ten times. This chain links TRBV20-1 with TRBJ2-1; TRBD2 agrees at 9 bases. Losses at the gene ends were 6 bases for V and 8 bases for J; bases not matched to a gene: 5. The germline V gene encodes CDR1 DFQATT and CDR2 SNEGSKA (reference sequence). The CDR3 is made up of 12 amino acids. CDR3 residues: CSAGGGAYEQFF. The CDR3 DNA reads TGCAGTGCGGGCGGGGGGGCCTATGAGCAGTTCTTC.

This clonotype was seen more than once but under ten times. This chain links TRBV4-1 with TRBJ2-3, with a possible D match to TRBD2 (6 bases). This CDR3 spans 17 amino acids. Germline CDR1 MGHRA, CDR2 YSYEKL. With 5 bases removed from V and 1 base from J, the gap between germline ends came to 19 bases. Here the CDR3 reads CASSSRVIAAGTDTQYF. In DNA form, the CDR3 reads TGCGCCAGCAGCTCCAGGGTGATAGCGGCGGGCACAGATACGCAGTATTTT.

There are many counts of this clonotype. This rearrangement joins TRBV3-1 to TRBJ1-1; 7 nucleotides agree with TRBD1. CDR1 and CDR2 (germline): LGHDT, YNNKEL (reference sequence). The ends lost 4 bases at V and 5 bases at J; junction bases unmatched: 7. The CDR3 has 14 residues. The CDR3 sequence is CASSLTGVKTEAFF. The CDR3 nucleotides read TGTGCCAGCAGCCTCACAGGGGTTAAAACTGAAGCTTTCTTT.

In its sample, this clonotype was seen many times. This chain joins TRBV5-1 and TRBJ2-3, with D hard to call. Trimming pared 0 bases from V and 6 bases from J, leaving 8 bases between. The germline V gene encodes CDR1 SGHRS and CDR2 YFSETQ. CDR3 size: 13 residues. The CDR3, as DNA: TGCGCCAGCAGCTTGGCGACTGCGGATACGCAGTATTTT. Translated, it gives CASSLATADTQYF. Full variable domain (rest looked up from reference TRBV5-1 and TRBJ2-3): KAGVTQTPRYLIKTRGQQVTLSCSPISGHRSVSWYQQTPGQGLQFLFEYFSETQRNKGNFPGRFSGRQFSNSRSEMNVSTLELGDSALYLCASSLATADTQYFGPGTRLTVL.

J is TRBJ1-2 and V is TRBV20-1; no clear D. The CDR3 runs 14 residues. V was cut by 0 bases and J by 7 bases, with 15 bases left in between. The germline V gene encodes CDR1 DFQATT and CDR2 SNEGSKA (reference sequence). The CDR3 nucleotides are TGCAGTGCTAGAGATCTGAGAGAGCGGGGTGGCTACACCTTC. It translates to CSARDLRERGGYTF.

V and J are TRBV9 and TRBJ1-1, with a weak D call TRBD1 (5 bases). CDR3 length equals 14 residues. V was pared by 4 bases and J by 8 bases, with 18 bases between. Germline V CDR1 and CDR2: SGDLS, YYNGEE. CDR3 region: CASSPTGAQEEAFF. The CDR3 DNA reads as TGTGCCAGCAGCCCTACCGGGGCCCAGGAGGAAGCTTTCTTT.

Of note for this clonotype: Only one base separates this from a far larger clonotype, so it likely reflects a read error. The V gene is TRBV18, the J gene TRBJ2-3; tentatively, D is TRBD2 (5 bases). CDR1 and CDR2 (germline): KGHSH, LQKENI. This CDR3 has 13 amino acids. The CDR3 nucleotides are TGTGCCAGCTCACCACCTAGCGCTCGTGGGCAGTCCTTC. Its protein product is CASSPPSARGQSF.

This clonotype has ten or more counts. The chain recombines TRBV27 with TRBJ2-1; 7 nucleotides agree with TRBD2. V dropped 5 bases and J dropped 2; count of bases not matched to a gene: 9. Looked up from germline, CDR1 is MNHEY and CDR2 is SMNVEV (reference sequence). This CDR3 is built from 16 residues. CDR3 DNA: TGTGCCAGCAGTCCCCTAGCGGAACCCCCCTACAATGAGCAGTTCTTC. It codes for CASSPLAEPPYNEQFF.

This clonotype has more than one count but fewer than ten. The V gene is TRBV14, the J gene TRBJ2-7; tentatively, D is TRBD2 (5 bases). Germline V gene lookup returns CDR1 SGHDN and CDR2 FVKESK. This CDR3 region has 16 residues. V shed 1 base and J shed 6 bases, with 19 bases lying between them. The CDR3 nucleotides read TGTGCCAGCAGCCAAGGGGGTAGTACTAGGTATCGCGAGCAGTACTTC. Translated: CASSQGGSTRYREQYF.

The sample holds many counts of this clonotype. CDR3 sequence reads: CASLIAGGPETQYF. The DNA for the CDR3 is TGTGCCAGCCTTATAGCGGGAGGGCCGGAGACCCAGTACTTC. The V and J genes are TRBV12-3 or TRBV12-4 and TRBJ2-5, with 11 bases identical to TRBD2. The CDR3 runs 14 residues. The V segment lost 8 bases and the J segment 5 bases; nucleotides outside the gene matches: 7.

This clonotype was detected a few times. The chain links TRBV7-6 to TRBJ2-1, with a tentative D call TRBD2 (6 bases). The CDR3 spans 13 residues. Germline CDR1 is SGHVS and CDR2 is FNYEAQ. Trimming cost V 1 base and J 10 bases, with 11 bases left between them. The CDR3 DNA sequence: TGTGCCAGCAGCTTAGGGCTAGCGAGCGAGCAGTTCTTC. Its translation: CASSLGLASEQFF.

This clonotype was seen at least ten times. The rearrangement uses TRBV2 and TRBJ2-5, with 7 bases fitting TRBD2. Germline V gene sequence: CDR1 SNHLY, CDR2 FYNNEI. The ends lost 6 bases at V and 5 bases at J; junction bases unmatched: 9. This CDR3 has 14 residues. This chain's CDR3 is CASSPQREMETQYF. As DNA, the CDR3 is TGTGCCAGCAGCCCACAGCGGGAAATGGAGACCCAGTACTTC.

The chain recombines TRBV19 with TRBJ1-1; D is possibly TRBD1 (5 bases). Deletions cut 4 bases from V and 4 bases from J, with 13 bases between. CDR3 length equals 14 residues. Germline lookup yields CDR1 LNHDA and CDR2 SQIVND (reference sequence). In DNA, the CDR3 is TGTGCCAGTAGTACCGGGGGTAGGCCCACTGAAGCTTTCTTT. Translating gives CASSTGGRPTEAFF.

The table lists this clonotype with many counts. The chain uses TRBV29-1 and TRBJ2-7; D perhaps matches TRBD2 (6 bases). From germline, CDR1 is SQVTM and CDR2 ANQGSEA. Trimming removed 5 bases at V and 0 bases at J, with 14 bases between. The CDR3 is 14 amino acids. This CDR3 reads CSVRVGGYSYEQYF. The CDR3 DNA sequence: TGCAGCGTTCGGGTCGGGGGATACTCCTACGAGCAGTACTTC.

This chain uses TRBV5-1 with TRBJ2-1; D is possibly TRBD2 (6 bases). Between the trimmed V and J ends, which lost 1 base and 0 bases, there was a span of 8 bases. This CDR3 contains 15 residues. Looked up from germline, CDR1 is SGHRS and CDR2 is YFSETQ. CDR3 residues: CASSLPGVSYNEQFF. The CDR3 DNA reads TGCGCCAGCAGCTTGCCGGGAGTCTCCTACAATGAGCAGTTCTTC. Full variable domain (outside the CDR3, taken from reference TRBV5-1 and TRBJ2-1): KAGVTQTPRYLIKTRGQQVTLSCSPISGHRSVSWYQQTPGQGLQFLFEYFSETQRNKGNFPGRFSGRQFSNSRSEMNVSTLELGDSALYLCASSLPGVSYNEQFFGPGTRLTVL.

V usage is TRBV24-1 and J usage is TRBJ2-2, with 8 bases identical to TRBD2. This CDR3 has 16 amino acids. Per the germline V gene, CDR1 is KGHDR and CDR2 is SFDVKD. V gave up 4 bases and J gave up 0 bases; unmatched junction bases: 3. The CDR3 region has the DNA TGTGCCACCAGTGACTTAGCGGGGCCGAACACCGGGGAGCTGTTTTTT. Protein product: CATSDLAGPNTGELFF.

With respect to this clonotype: A junction boundary mismatches the germline segment, possibly from a read error. The chain is built from TRBV6-5 and TRBJ2-3, with D possibly TRBD2 on 7 matching bases. CDR3 size: 15 residues. In germline, CDR1 is MNHEY, CDR2 SVGAGI. The CDR3 DNA sequence: TGTGCCAGCAGTCACTCCGCGGGGGCCACAGATACGCAGTATTTT. Its translation: CASSHSAGATDTQYF.

This clonotype was counted at least ten times. The chain links TRBV12-3 or TRBV12-4 to TRBJ2-7; D call uncertain. V shed 3 bases and J shed 5 bases, with 23 bases lying between them. The CDR3 spans 17 residues. DNA for the CDR3: TGTGCCAGCAGTTTCGCCATCACAACGGCCAAACCCAACGAGCAGTACTTC. Translated, it gives CASSFAITTAKPNEQYF.

This clonotype showed up many times. This sequence joins TRBV3-1 and TRBJ1-5; the D is unclear. The germline gives CDR1 LGHDT, CDR2 YNNKEL (reference sequence). The CDR3 covers 14 residues. V lost 1 base and J lost 6, with 10 bases in between. In DNA form, the CDR3 reads TGTGCCAGCAGCCAAGGTGGTTACGGTCAGCCCCAGCATTTT. Translating it yields CASSQGGYGQPQHF.

This clonotype was counted many times. This sequence joins TRBV5-1 and TRBJ2-1; 9 bases are a match to TRBD1. Germline lookup yields CDR1 SGHRS and CDR2 YFSETQ. V shed 0 bases and J 7 bases; nucleotides not matched to a gene: 5. CDR3 size: 15 residues. In DNA form, the CDR3 reads TGCGCCAGCAGCTTGGGATCGGGACAGGGTAATGAGCAGTTCTTC. This sequence encodes CASSLGSGQGNEQFF.

This clonotype was observed many times. The V and J genes are TRBV3-1 and TRBJ2-2; no definite D call. The V and J ends lost 4 bases and 5 bases respectively, with 8 bases between them. Germline V gives CDR1 LGHDT, CDR2 YNNKEL (reference sequence). The CDR3 is 13 amino acids. DNA for the CDR3: TGTGCCAGCAGCCGCGGCGGTACCGGGGAGCTGTTTTTT. It yields the protein CASSRGGTGELFF.

This clonotype has at least ten counts. V and J are TRBV2 and TRBJ1-5, with 7 bases aligning to TRBD1. This CDR3 has 15 residues. Trimming removed 7 bases from V and 3 bases from J; junction bases left unmatched: 9. Germline V lookup: CDR1 SNHLY, CDR2 FYNNEI. This chain's CDR3 is CASTEGGRYNQPQHF. The CDR3 coding sequence is TGTGCCAGCACCGAAGGGGGCCGTTACAATCAGCCCCAGCATTTT.

This clonotype was observed at least ten times. The chain recombines TRBV3-1 with TRBJ2-1; perhaps TRBD1 as D (5 bases). CDR3 length: 13 amino acids. Germline loops: CDR1 LGHDT, CDR2 YNNKEL (reference sequence). The V and J ends lost 4 bases and 8 bases respectively, with 12 bases between them. The CDR3 DNA is TGTGCCAGCAGCCCCGAGACAGCTTATGAGCAGTTCTTC. It codes for CASSPETAYEQFF.

This chain uses TRBV25-1 with TRBJ2-3; 7 bases match TRBD2. The V gene end was trimmed by 2 bases and the J gene end by 4 bases; junction bases not matched to a gene: 12. Per the germline V gene, CDR1 is MGHDK and CDR2 is SYGVNS. CDR3 length equals 17 residues. The CDR3 sequence: CASSELGGNLQADTQYF. The CDR3 nucleotides read TGTGCCAGCAGTGAACTCGGGGGGAACCTCCAGGCAGATACGCAGTATTTT.

With respect to this clonotype: A much larger clone is a single base away; this may be a read error. The chain uses TRBV14 and TRBJ1-1; 7 bases map to TRBD1. The germline V gene has CDR1 SGHDN and CDR2 FVKESK. The length of the CDR3 is 15 residues. This chain's CDR3 is CASSQITQGYAEGFF. In DNA, the CDR3 is TGTGCCAGCAGCCAAATCACACAGGGGTACGCTGAAGGTTTCTTT. The whole variable domain, filled in from reference TRBV14 and TRBJ1-1, reads EAGVTQFPSHSVIEKGQTVTLRCDPISGHDNLYWYRRVMGKEIKFLLHFVKESKQDESGMPNNRFLAERTGGTYSTLKVQPAELEDSGVYFCASSQITQGYAEGFFGQGTRLTVV.

This clonotype was detected many times. The gene calls are TRBV28 and TRBJ2-6, with D unresolved. This CDR3 is built from 15 residues. CDR1 and CDR2 from the germline V gene are MDHEN and SYDVKM. V was pared by 3 bases and J by 0 bases, with 6 bases between. CDR3 DNA: TGTGCCAGCAGTTTTCAGAGCTCTGGGGCCAACGTCCTGACTTTC. Translation gives CASSFQSSGANVLTF.

The table lists this clonotype with many counts. The chain combines TRBV11-2 with TRBJ1-1; D is uncertain. Deletions cut 7 bases from V and 5 bases from J, with 17 bases between. The germline V gene has CDR1 SGHAT and CDR2 FQNNGV. This CDR3 has 14 amino acids. The CDR3 coding sequence is TGTGCCAGCATCATGGCGGGCGGGCCAACTGAAGCTTTCTTT. It specifies CASIMAGGPTEAFF.